This T cell receptor beta chain was identified during a study of blood T cell repertoires in COVID-19. Categorization into cohorts depended on clinical history that participants reported. The ends lost 6 bases at V and 0 bases at J; junction bases unmatched: 4. Germline V gives CDR1 MGHDK, CDR2 SYGVNS. The CDR3 is 15 residues long. Sequencing was performed with immunoSEQ multiplex PCR; in TCRdb, only in-frame clones are kept and a portion is missing. The table has around 150,000 clones, 84% seen once; the top ten hold approximately 3.6%. This TCR was recovered from a woman between 45 and 65 years old with acute COVID-19. The sequenced sample consisted of PBMCs or T cells enriched from blood (not recorded which). This chain connects TRBV25-1 to TRBJ1-3, with 8 positions matching TRBD1. CDR3 nucleotides: TGTGCCAGCAGCAAAACAGGGGGCTCTGGAAACACCATATATTTT. It is translated as CASSKTGGSGNTIYF.